The 28 T cell receptor beta chains given below trace back to one sample, sequenced in a study of OX40 agonist ivuxolimab in advanced cancers. Clones were sequenced by immunoSEQ multiplex PCR, and TCRdb holds only the in-frame ones, with some missing. The sample carries about 71,000 clones, roughly 78% recorded once. Sequenced material: CD4+ or CD8+ T cells sorted from blood, taken in a trial of the OX40 agonist ivuxolimab. Source of these receptors: an adult with an advanced solid tumor such as melanoma, head and neck, liver or kidney cancer.

The chain couples TRBV18 to TRBJ2-2, with D unclear. Germline CDR1 KGHSH, CDR2 LQKENI. V was shortened by 5 bases and J by 0 bases, with 13 bases between the two germline ends. The CDR3 sequence is 16 residues long. The CDR3 DNA is TGTGCCAGCTCATACCTGGGGTTGTCGAACACCGGGGAGCTGTTTTTT. Its translation: CASSYLGLSNTGELFF.

This clone is a singleton in its sample. This chain uses TRBV5-4 with TRBJ1-2; no reliable D call. The CDR3 runs 13 residues. Germline CDR1 SGHNT, CDR2 YYREEE (reference sequence). The V end was cut by 4 bases, the J end by 2 bases, with 9 bases between. The CDR3 spells CASSPQRNYGYTF. The CDR3 bases are TGTGCCAGCAGCCCCCAGCGGAACTATGGCTACACCTTC.

CDR3 in amino acids: CASTPGQGAGQPQHF. CDR3 bases: TGTGCCAGCACCCCGGGACAGGGGGCTGGACAGCCCCAGCATTTT. The gene calls are TRBV7-2 and TRBJ1-5; 12 nucleotides match TRBD1. There are 15 residues in the CDR3. V trimming: 7 bases; J trimming: 7 bases; junction bases outside the gene matches: 8. Germline CDR1 is SGHTA and CDR2 is FQGNSA. Together with reference TRBV7-2 and TRBJ1-5, the CDR3 gives the full variable domain: GAGVSQSPSNKVTEKGKDVELRCDPISGHTALYWYRQSLGQGLEFLIYFQGNSAPDKSGLPSDRFSAERTGGSVSTLTIQRTQQEDSAVYLCASTPGQGAGQPQHFGDGTRLSIL.

CDR3 DNA sequence: TGTGCCAGCAGTTATACAAAACTGTTTTTT. Its translation is CASSYTKLFF. The chain carries TRBV6-6 and TRBJ1-4; no reliable D call. The CDR3 loop spans 10 amino acids. The V gene lost 3 bases and the J gene lost 10 bases, with 3 bases spanning the gap. Germline-derived CDR1 and CDR2 are MNHNY and SVGAGI (reference sequence).

This chain links TRBV7-2 with TRBJ2-3; D gene uncertain. The V end lost 0 bases, the J end lost 2 bases, and 3 bases lay between the germline ends. Germline V gives CDR1 SGHTA, CDR2 FQGNSA. CDR3 size: 13 residues. DNA of the CDR3: TGTGCCAGCAGCTTAGCGTCCACAGATACGCAGTATTTT. Translating gives CASSLASTDTQYF. Drawing the rest from reference TRBV7-2 and TRBJ2-3, the complete variable domain is GAGVSQSPSNKVTEKGKDVELRCDPISGHTALYWYRQSLGQGLEFLIYFQGNSAPDKSGLPSDRFSAERTGGSVSTLTIQRTQQEDSAVYLCASSLASTDTQYFGPGTRLTVL.

CDR3 sequence (DNA): TGTGCTAGCTACCGGGGGCTGGACACCGGGGAGCTGTTTTTT. Residues: CASYRGLDTGELFF. V is TRBV28 and J is TRBJ2-2; D is possibly TRBD1 or TRBD2 (6 bases each). Germline lookup yields CDR1 MDHEN and CDR2 SYDVKM. The CDR3 contains 14 residues.

The gene calls are TRBV30 and TRBJ1-3; D not resolved. Trimming pared 0 bases from V and 0 bases from J, leaving 15 bases between. From germline, CDR1 is GTSNPN and CDR2 SVGIG (reference sequence). The CDR3 covers 17 residues. This CDR3 reads CAWSVIGGSISGNTIYF. The CDR3, as DNA: TGTGCCTGGAGTGTAATAGGCGGCAGCATCTCTGGAAACACCATATATTTT.

The chain has TRBV6-4 and TRBJ1-2; 10 bases are shared with TRBD1. Unmatched junction bases numbered 7, after V lost 4 bases and J lost 2 bases. CDR1 is MRHNA, CDR2 SNTAGT, per germline. The CDR3 is made up of 16 amino acids. In DNA form, the CDR3 reads TGTGCCAGCAGTGCGAACGGACAGGGGGGCAACTATGGCTACACCTTC. The encoded protein is CASSANGQGGNYGYTF.

This chain connects TRBV30 to TRBJ2-4, with a possible D match to TRBD2 (6 bases). The germline CDR1 and CDR2 sequences are GTSNPN and SVGIG (reference sequence). The CDR3 runs 12 residues. V lost 1 base and J 7 bases, leaving 8 bases between the germline ends. The CDR3 region has the DNA TGTGCCTGGAGTGCGGGGGACAACATTCAGTACTTC. Translated, it gives CAWSAGDNIQYF.

This clone was recorded a few times. The chain has TRBV18 and TRBJ1-5, with D hard to call. The CDR3 sequence is 14 residues long. Germline V gives CDR1 KGHSH, CDR2 LQKENI. V was clipped by 3 bases and J by 4 bases, with 10 bases between them. This CDR3 reads CASSPSGSNQPQHF. The DNA for the CDR3 is TGTGCCAGCTCACCGTCTGGATCAAATCAGCCCCAGCATTTT.

The gene calls are TRBV6-6 and TRBJ1-6, with D maybe TRBD1 (5 bases). This CDR3 has 14 residues. Germline lookup yields CDR1 MNHNY and CDR2 SVGAGI (reference sequence). Trimming stripped 5 bases from V and 9 bases from J, with 14 bases between. As DNA, the CDR3 is TGTGCCAGCAGTACCCCGGGACCTCCTTCACCCCTCCACTTT. It is translated as CASSTPGPPSPLHF.

The rearrangement uses TRBV9 and TRBJ1-3, with D hard to call. Germline-derived CDR1 and CDR2 are SGDLS and YYNGEE. CDR3 length: 13 residues. Deletions cut 3 bases from V and 2 bases from J, with 6 bases between. CDR3 bases: TGTGCCAGCAGCGGCACGACTGGAAACACCATATATTTT. It encodes CASSGTTGNTIYF.

V usage is TRBV23-1 and J usage is TRBJ1-1, with 7 bases aligning to TRBD1. TRBV23-1 is labeled an ORF, and its function is uncertain. With V trimmed by 0 bases and J by 0 bases, 16 bases remained unmatched. This CDR3 has 20 amino acids. CDR3 residues: CASSQSPHRGTNPMNTEAFF. In nucleotides, the CDR3 is TGCGCCAGCAGTCAATCCCCTCACAGGGGAACCAACCCTATGAACACTGAAGCTTTCTTT.

The rearrangement uses TRBV25-1 and TRBJ1-3; D unresolved. The CDR3 covers 17 residues. Germline values: CDR1 MGHDK, CDR2 SYGVNS. Trimming shortened V by 0 bases and J by 2 bases, and 14 bases separated the two germline ends. This CDR3 reads CASSEYGPGIPGNTIYF. CDR3 bases: TGTGCCAGCAGTGAATATGGGCCGGGTATTCCTGGAAACACCATATATTTT.

This clone was counted a single time. The chain is built from TRBV6-6 and TRBJ2-7, with 9 bases identical to TRBD1. The germline CDR1 and CDR2 sequences are MNHNY and SVGAGI (reference sequence). The CDR3 is made up of 14 amino acids. Losses at the gene ends were 8 bases for V and 2 bases for J; bases not matched to a gene: 7. The DNA of the CDR3 is TGTGCCAGCGGTCGGGGACAGGGCCCCTACGAGCAGTACTTC. This gives the protein CASGRGQGPYEQYF.

The chain has TRBV5-8 and TRBJ2-6; D unresolved. This CDR3 is 15 amino acids long. Looked up from germline, CDR1 is SGHTS and CDR2 is YDEGEE. The V and J ends lost 2 bases and 0 bases respectively, with 6 bases between them. In DNA, the CDR3 is TGTGCCAGCAGCTTCGTAAGCTCTGGGGCCAACGTCCTGACTTTC. It specifies CASSFVSSGANVLTF.

This clone came up once. The chain combines TRBV1 with TRBJ1-5; TRBD1, the D gene given by the table, was not confirmed from the DNA. TRBV1 is a pseudogene. This CDR3 is 19 amino acids long. CDR3 residues: CTSSSTGGDRDYSNQPQHF. As DNA, the CDR3 is TGCACCAGCAGCTCGACGGGCGGGGACAGGGATTATAGCAATCAGCCCCAGCATTTT.

The chain recombines TRBV14 with TRBJ2-1; 7 bases fit TRBD1. CDR3 size: 13 residues. Trimming cost V 0 bases and J 15 bases; bases outside gene matches: 8. The germline CDR1 and CDR2 sequences are SGHDN and FVKESK. CDR3 sequence reads: CASSQDLRQGWFF. The CDR3 DNA follows: TGTGCCAGCAGCCAAGATTTGAGACAGGGCTGGTTCTTC.

This chain links TRBV11-3 with TRBJ1-3; D is perhaps TRBD1 (6 bases). There are 13 residues in the CDR3. CDR1 and CDR2 from the germline V gene are SGHNT and YENEEA. Deletions cut 5 bases from V and 6 bases from J, with 11 bases between. The CDR3 spells CASSARQANTIYF. Here the CDR3 DNA reads TGTGCCAGCAGCGCCCGACAGGCAAACACCATATATTTT.

The table lists this clone with a count of one. The DNA of the CDR3 is TGTGCCAGCAGTTCTGACAGGGATTCACCCCTCCACTTT. It yields the protein CASSSDRDSPLHF. The gene calls are TRBV6-4 and TRBJ1-6; 7 bases match TRBD1. This CDR3 has 13 residues. J lost 8 bases, V lost 5 bases, and 3 bases had no gene match. Looked up from germline, CDR1 is MRHNA and CDR2 is SNTAGT.

This sequence joins TRBV29-1 and TRBJ2-7, with D perhaps TRBD1 or TRBD2 (7 bases each). CDR3 size: 12 residues. The germline CDR1 and CDR2 sequences are SQVTM and ANQGSEA. The V and J ends lost 6 bases and 7 bases respectively, with 16 bases between them. The CDR3 DNA is TGCAGCGTGGGGAGGGGGCAGGGAGAGCAGTACTTC. Its translation: CSVGRGQGEQYF.

The rearrangement links TRBV5-1 to TRBJ2-3; tentatively, D is TRBD1 (6 bases). V was pared by 2 bases and J by 7 bases, with 17 bases between. Germline V gene lookup returns CDR1 SGHRS and CDR2 YFSETQ. The CDR3 is 15 residues long. CDR3 amino acids: CASSLTQQGRNTQYF. The CDR3 DNA sequence: TGCGCCAGCAGCTTAACCCAACAGGGTAGAAATACGCAGTATTTT. The full variable domain, rest sourced from reference TRBV5-1 and TRBJ2-3, is KAGVTQTPRYLIKTRGQQVTLSCSPISGHRSVSWYQQTPGQGLQFLFEYFSETQRNKGNFPGRFSGRQFSNSRSEMNVSTLELGDSALYLCASSLTQQGRNTQYFGPGTRLTVL.

The chain joins TRBV27 to TRBJ1-5; D not resolved. The germline V and J ends were trimmed by 3 bases and 2 bases, with 8 bases remaining between them. Germline V gives CDR1 MNHEY, CDR2 SMNVEV (reference sequence). The CDR3 runs to 14 residues. DNA of the CDR3: TGTGCCAGCAGTTTGAGGCGGCGCAATCAGCCCCAGCATTTT. Encoded protein: CASSLRRRNQPQHF.

V usage is TRBV5-1 and J usage is TRBJ2-7; TRBD2 matches 8 bases. From germline, CDR1 is SGHRS and CDR2 YFSETQ. Trimming at V came to 4 bases and at J to 3 bases, leaving 15 bases not matched to a gene. The CDR3 sequence is 17 residues long. The CDR3 bases are TGCGCCAGCAGCGTGGCCCGGGGTAGCGGGGAATTCTACGAGCAGTACTTC. Its translation is CASSVARGSGEFYEQYF.

The chain recombines TRBV5-1 with TRBJ2-1; 8 bases agree with TRBD1. CDR3 length: 15 amino acids. Looked up from germline, CDR1 is SGHRS and CDR2 is YFSETQ. Losses at the gene ends were 2 bases for V and 6 bases for J; bases not matched to a gene: 7. CDR3 bases: TGCGCCAGCAGCTTACGGACAGGGAGCCCCAATGAGCAGTTCTTC. Translated: CASSLRTGSPNEQFF.

The chain employs TRBV27 and TRBJ1-5; no definite D call. CDR1 is MNHEY, CDR2 SMNVEV, per germline (reference sequence). Trimming left V 6 bases short and J 3 bases short, with 15 bases between. The CDR3 has 15 residues. The CDR3 loop reads CASSNTDGYNQPQHF. CDR3 DNA: TGTGCCAGCAGCAACACGGACGGCTACAATCAGCCCCAGCATTTT.

This clone appeared a single time. The rearrangement links TRBV7-2 to TRBJ1-1; D ambiguous. CDR3 length equals 15 residues. The V end was cut by 3 bases, the J end by 1 base, with 12 bases between. Per the germline V gene, CDR1 is SGHTA and CDR2 is FQGNSA. CDR3: CASSFPPQRNTEAFF. CDR3 bases: TGTGCCAGCAGCTTTCCCCCCCAAAGGAACACTGAAGCTTTCTTT.

This clone has a handful of counts. J is TRBJ1-3 and V is TRBV9; D unresolved. The CDR3 totals 15 residues. CDR1 SGDLS and CDR2 YYNGEE come from the germline V gene. V lost 0 bases and J lost 0, with 7 bases in between. CDR3 coding DNA: TGTGCCAGCAGCGTAGGTATCCTCTCTGGAAACACCATATATTTT. Translated: CASSVGILSGNTIYF.